Listed here is a single T cell receptor (beta chain). Its binding antigen is unknown. No per-base quality is available; no much larger clone lies one base away. Inclusive of the bounding cysteine and phenylalanine, the CDR3 is 16 residues long. Solely the CDR3 DNA is kept, with 48 bases framed from the first base. V has 1 base trimmed and J has 7 bases trimmed; junction bases matching no gene number 12. The CDR1 and CDR2 encoded by the germline V gene (reference sequence) are LNHNV and YYDKDF. The sample originates from a study of blood T cell repertoires in COVID-19 (dated by TCRdb to about 2020). In the study overall: Samples covering the acute and convalescent phases of COVID-19 were provided by collaborators in the United States, Italy and Spain. The material from the prospective study consisted of cDNA or gDNA derived from T cells, B-cell-depleted T cells, or PBMCs. Subjects who had been exposed to COVID-19, were actively infected with it, or had recovered from it provided the deeply sampled blood TCRbeta repertoires that made up the dataset. A freely available public database, intended as a resource for researchers studying the immune response to SARS-CoV-2, is where the repertoires were released. The samples were drawn from two sources: the first 160 participants of the ongoing ImmuneRACE study, and over 1,000 subjects contributed by 6 global collaborators. A de-identified subject ID, COVID-19 status, age in years and sex were almost always included in the sample metadata. Where available, HLA class I and class II types were taken from metadata supplied by the sample provider and were not determined by assay-based typing.

Findings and caveats that apply to the study as a whole: Clinical and demographic metadata were provided uncurated, with the amount varying by source and participant.

The immunoSEQ Assay, a bias-controlled multiplex PCR, was used to amplify TCRbeta CDR3 regions from genomic DNA. Processing in the source paper ran as follows. The number of nucleated cells in each sample was estimated by amplification of reference gene primers within the assay. To quantify the absolute abundance of each unique TCRbeta CDR3 rearrangement, sequence reads were collapsed and filtered. For each sample, productive Simpson clonality was calculated as the square root of Simpson's diversity index across productive rearrangements. The table was pulled from immuneACCESS by TCRdb, which kept in-frame rearrangements only. Such tables lose some clones; where checked, under half of the loss comes from unresolved V genes, and the rest has no known cause. The V and J calls and clone size come from that table; D and trimming were worked out from the DNA. This sample holds 290,000 or so clones; around 90% were observed only once. Together, the top ten hold approximately 2% of the sample.

Each collaborating institution followed its own protocols to collect whole blood in K2EDTA tubes. For TCRbeta analysis, collaborator samples were shipped as frozen whole blood, as isolated PBMCs, or as DNA extracted from either sample type. The source material was peripheral blood. The rearranged chain carries TRBV15 and TRBJ1-1, with TRBD1 matching 7 junction bases. The TCR sequence derives from a man between 18 and 35 years old with active or convalescent COVID-19. The DNA sequence is TGTGCCACCAGCAGAGCACCTCGACAGGGTTTAAATGAAGCTTTCTTT. The resulting protein is CATSRAPRQGLNEAFF.